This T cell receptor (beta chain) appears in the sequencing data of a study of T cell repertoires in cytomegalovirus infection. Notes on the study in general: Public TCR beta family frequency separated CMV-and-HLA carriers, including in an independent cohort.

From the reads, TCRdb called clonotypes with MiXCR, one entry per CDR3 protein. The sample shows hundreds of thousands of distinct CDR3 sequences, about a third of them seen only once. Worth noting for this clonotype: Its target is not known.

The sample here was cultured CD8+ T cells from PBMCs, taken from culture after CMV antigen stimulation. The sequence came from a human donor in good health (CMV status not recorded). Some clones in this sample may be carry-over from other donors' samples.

The CDR3 coding sequence is TGTGCCAGCAGTGAGGGATTGTGGTGGAACACTGAAGCTTTCTTT. This codes for CASSEGLWWNTEAFF. This sequence joins TRBV6-1 and TRBJ1-1; D remains ambiguous. The CDR3 has 15 residues. V was trimmed by 3 bases and J by 1 base, leaving 12 bases between them. In germline, CDR1 is MNHNS, CDR2 SASEGT.